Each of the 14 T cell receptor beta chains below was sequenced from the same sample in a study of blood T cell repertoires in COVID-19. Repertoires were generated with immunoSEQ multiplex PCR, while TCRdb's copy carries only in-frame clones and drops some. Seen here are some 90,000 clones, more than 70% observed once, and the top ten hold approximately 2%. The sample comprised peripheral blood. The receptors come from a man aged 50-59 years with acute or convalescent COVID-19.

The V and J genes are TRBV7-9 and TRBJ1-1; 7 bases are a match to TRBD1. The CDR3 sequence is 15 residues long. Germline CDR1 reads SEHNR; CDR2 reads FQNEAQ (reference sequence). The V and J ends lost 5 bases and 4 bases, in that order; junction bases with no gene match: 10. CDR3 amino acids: CASSAWDRASTEAFF. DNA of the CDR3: TGTGCCAGCAGCGCCTGGGACAGAGCTAGCACTGAAGCTTTCTTT.

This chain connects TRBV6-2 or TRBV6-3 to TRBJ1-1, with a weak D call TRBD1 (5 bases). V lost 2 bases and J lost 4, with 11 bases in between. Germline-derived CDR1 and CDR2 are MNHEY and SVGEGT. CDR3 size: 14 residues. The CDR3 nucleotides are TGTGCCAGCAGTTACAACCGACAGCCCACTGAAGCTTTCTTT. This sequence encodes CASSYNRQPTEAFF.

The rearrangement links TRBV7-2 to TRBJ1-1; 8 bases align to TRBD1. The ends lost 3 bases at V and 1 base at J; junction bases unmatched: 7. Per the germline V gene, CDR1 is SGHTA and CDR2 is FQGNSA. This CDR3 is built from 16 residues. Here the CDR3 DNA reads TGTGCCAGCAGCTTGGGCCAGGGGGCCGGGAACACTGAAGCTTTCTTT. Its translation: CASSLGQGAGNTEAFF.

CDR3 in amino acids: CASSPGSPGQGVAFF. In DNA, the CDR3 is TGCGCCAGCAGCCCGGGATCTCCGGGACAGGGAGTAGCTTTCTTT. V and J are TRBV5-1 and TRBJ1-1, with 9 bases aligning to TRBD1. Germline CDR1 and CDR2: SGHRS and YFSETQ. This CDR3 is 15 amino acids long. Trimming cost V 4 bases and J 10 bases; bases outside gene matches: 14.

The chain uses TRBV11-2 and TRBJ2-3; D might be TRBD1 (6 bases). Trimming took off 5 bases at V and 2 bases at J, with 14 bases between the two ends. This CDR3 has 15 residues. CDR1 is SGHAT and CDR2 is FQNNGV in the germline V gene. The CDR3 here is CASSPGQIPTDTQYF. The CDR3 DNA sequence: TGTGCCAGCAGCCCAGGACAGATCCCCACAGATACGCAGTATTTT.

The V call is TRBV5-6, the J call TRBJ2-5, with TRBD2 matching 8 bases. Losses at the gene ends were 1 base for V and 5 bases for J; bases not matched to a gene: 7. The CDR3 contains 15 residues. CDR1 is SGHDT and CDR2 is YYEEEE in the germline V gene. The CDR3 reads CASSLFRGGRETQYF. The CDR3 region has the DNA TGTGCCAGCAGCTTGTTCCGGGGGGGCAGGGAGACCCAGTACTTC.

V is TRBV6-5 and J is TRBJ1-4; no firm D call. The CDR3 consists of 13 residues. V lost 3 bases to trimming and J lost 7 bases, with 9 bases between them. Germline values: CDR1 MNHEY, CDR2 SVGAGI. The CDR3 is CASSYSGSEKLFF. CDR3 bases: TGTGCCAGCAGTTATTCCGGGAGTGAAAAACTGTTTTTT.

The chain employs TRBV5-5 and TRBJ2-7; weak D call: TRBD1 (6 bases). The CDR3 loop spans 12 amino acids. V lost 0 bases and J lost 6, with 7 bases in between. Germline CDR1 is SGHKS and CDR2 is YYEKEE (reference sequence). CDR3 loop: CASSLGQVEQYF. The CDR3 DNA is TGTGCCAGCAGCTTGGGACAGGTCGAGCAGTACTTC.

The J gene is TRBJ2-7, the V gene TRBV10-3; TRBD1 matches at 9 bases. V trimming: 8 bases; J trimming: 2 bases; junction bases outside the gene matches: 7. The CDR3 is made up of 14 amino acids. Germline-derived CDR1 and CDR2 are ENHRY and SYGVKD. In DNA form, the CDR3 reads TGTGCCATCGCGGGCCGGGACAGGGCCTACGAGCAGTACTTC. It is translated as CAIAGRDRAYEQYF.

The CDR3 spells CASSQGALNPYGYTF. The CDR3 nucleotides are TGTGCCAGCAGCCAAGGAGCTCTGAACCCCTATGGCTACACCTTC. This rearrangement joins TRBV3-1 (or the pseudogene TRBV3-2) to TRBJ1-2; no definite D call. Trimming took 1 base from V and 4 from J, leaving 13 bases between them. Germline CDR1 and CDR2: LGHDT and YNNKEL (reference sequence). The length of the CDR3 is 15 residues.

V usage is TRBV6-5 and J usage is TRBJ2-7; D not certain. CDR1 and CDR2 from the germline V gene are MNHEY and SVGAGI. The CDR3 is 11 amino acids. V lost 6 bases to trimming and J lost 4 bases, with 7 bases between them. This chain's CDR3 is CASREKYEQYV. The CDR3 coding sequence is TGTGCCAGCAGGGAGAAATACGAGCAGTACGTC.

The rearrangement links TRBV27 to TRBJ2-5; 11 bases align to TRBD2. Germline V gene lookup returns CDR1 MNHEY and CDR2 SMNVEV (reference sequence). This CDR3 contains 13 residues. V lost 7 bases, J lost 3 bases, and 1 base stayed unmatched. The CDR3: CASKLAGEETQYF. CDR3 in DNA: TGTGCCAGCAAACTAGCGGGGGAAGAGACCCAGTACTTC.

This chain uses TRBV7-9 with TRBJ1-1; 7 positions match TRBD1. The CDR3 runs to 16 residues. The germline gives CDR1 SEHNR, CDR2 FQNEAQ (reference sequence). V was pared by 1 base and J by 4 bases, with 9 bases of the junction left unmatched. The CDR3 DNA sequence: TGTGCCAGCAGCTTAGGACAGGGTACTATTCGCACTGAAGCTTTCTTT. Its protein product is CASSLGQGTIRTEAFF. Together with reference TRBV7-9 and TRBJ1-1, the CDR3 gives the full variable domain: DTGVSQNPRHKITKRGQNVTFRCDPISEHNRLYWYRQTLGQGPEFLTYFQNEAQLEKSRLLSDRFSAERPKGSFSTLEIQRTEQGDSAMYLCASSLGQGTIRTEAFFGQGTRLTVV.

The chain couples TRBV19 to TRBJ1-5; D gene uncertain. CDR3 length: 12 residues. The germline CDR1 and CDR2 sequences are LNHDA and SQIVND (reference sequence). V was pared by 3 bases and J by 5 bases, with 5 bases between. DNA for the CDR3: TGTGCCAGTAGTATCGTCGATCAGCCCCAGCATTTT. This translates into CASSIVDQPQHF.